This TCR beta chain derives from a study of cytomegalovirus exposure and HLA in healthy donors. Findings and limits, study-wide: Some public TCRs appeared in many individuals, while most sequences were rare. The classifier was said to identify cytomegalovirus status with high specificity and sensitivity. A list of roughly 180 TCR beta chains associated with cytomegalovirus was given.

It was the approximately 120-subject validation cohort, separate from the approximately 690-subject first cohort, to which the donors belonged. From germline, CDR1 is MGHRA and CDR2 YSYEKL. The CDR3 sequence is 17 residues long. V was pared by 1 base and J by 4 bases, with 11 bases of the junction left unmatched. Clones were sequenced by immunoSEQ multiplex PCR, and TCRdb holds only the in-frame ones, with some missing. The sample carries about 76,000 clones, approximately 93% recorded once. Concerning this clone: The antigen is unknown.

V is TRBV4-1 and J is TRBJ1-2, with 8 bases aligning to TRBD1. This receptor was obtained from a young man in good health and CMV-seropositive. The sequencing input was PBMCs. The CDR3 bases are TGCGCCAGCAGCCAAGGGACCCGACAGGGGTCGGTCTATGGCTACACCTTC. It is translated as CASSQGTRQGSVYGYTF.